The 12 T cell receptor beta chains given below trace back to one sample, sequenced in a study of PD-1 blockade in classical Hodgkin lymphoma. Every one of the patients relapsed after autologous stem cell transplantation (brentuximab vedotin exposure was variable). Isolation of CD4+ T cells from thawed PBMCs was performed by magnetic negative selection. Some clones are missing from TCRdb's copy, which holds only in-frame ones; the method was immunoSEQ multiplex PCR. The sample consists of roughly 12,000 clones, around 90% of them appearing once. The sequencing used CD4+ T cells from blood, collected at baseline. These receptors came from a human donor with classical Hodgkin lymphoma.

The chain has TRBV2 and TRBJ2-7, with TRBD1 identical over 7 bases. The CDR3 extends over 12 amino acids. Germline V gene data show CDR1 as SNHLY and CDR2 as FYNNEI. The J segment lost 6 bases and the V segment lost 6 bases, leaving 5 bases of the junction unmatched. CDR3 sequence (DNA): TGTGCCAGCAGCCCACAGGGGCCCGAGCAGTACTTC. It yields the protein CASSPQGPEQYF.

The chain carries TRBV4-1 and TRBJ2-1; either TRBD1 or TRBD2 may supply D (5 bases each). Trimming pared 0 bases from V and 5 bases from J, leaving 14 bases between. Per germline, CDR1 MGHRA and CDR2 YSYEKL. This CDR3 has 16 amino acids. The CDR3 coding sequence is TGCGCCAGCAGCCAAGACGCGGGCAGGGTCGACAATGAGCAGTTCTTC. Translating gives CASSQDAGRVDNEQFF.

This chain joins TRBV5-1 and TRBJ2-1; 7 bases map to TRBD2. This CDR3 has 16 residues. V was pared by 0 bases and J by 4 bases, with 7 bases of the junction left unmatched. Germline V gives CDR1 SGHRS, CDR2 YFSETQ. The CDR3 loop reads CASSLDAGVGYNEQFF. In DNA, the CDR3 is TGCGCCAGCAGCTTGGACGCGGGAGTAGGGTACAATGAGCAGTTCTTC.

The CDR3 DNA sequence: TGTGCCAGCTCTCCCACGATCACTACTAGCGGGAGCCGAAATGAGCAGTTCTTC. Translating gives CASSPTITTSGSRNEQFF. The rearrangement links TRBV18 to TRBJ2-1; 11 bases agree with TRBD2. J was trimmed by 7 bases and V by 6 bases; bases with no gene match: 17. This CDR3 has 18 residues. The germline gives CDR1 KGHSH, CDR2 LQKENI.

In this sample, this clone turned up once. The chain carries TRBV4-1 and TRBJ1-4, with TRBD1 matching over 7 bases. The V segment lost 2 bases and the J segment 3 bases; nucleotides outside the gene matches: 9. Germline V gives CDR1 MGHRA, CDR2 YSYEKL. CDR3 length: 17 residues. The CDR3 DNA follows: TGCGCCAGCAGCCAATTTTCAACAGGGGCGGCTAATGAAAAACTGTTTTTT. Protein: CASSQFSTGAANEKLFF.

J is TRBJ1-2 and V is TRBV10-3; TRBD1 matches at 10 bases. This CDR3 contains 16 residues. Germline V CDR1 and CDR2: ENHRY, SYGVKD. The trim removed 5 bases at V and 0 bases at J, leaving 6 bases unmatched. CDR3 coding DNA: TGTGCCATCAGTTACGCCGGGACAGGGGCTAACTATGGCTACACCTTC. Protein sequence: CAISYAGTGANYGYTF.

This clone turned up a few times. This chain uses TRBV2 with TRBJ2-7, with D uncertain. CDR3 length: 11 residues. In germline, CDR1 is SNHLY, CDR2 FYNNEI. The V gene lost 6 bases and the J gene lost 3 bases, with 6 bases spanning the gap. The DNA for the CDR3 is TGTGCCAGCAGGGCGTACTACGAGCAGTACTTC. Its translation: CASRAYYEQYF. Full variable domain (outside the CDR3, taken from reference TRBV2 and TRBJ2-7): EPEVTQTPSHQVTQMGQEVILRCVPISNHLYFYWYRQILGQKVEFLVSFYNNEISEKSEIFDDQFSVERPDGSNFTLKIRSTKLEDSAMYFCASRAYYEQYFGPGTRLTVT.

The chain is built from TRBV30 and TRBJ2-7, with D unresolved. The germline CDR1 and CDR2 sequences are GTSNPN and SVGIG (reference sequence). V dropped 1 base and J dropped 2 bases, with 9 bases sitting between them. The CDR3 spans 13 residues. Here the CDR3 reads CAWSGQATYEQYF. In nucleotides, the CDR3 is TGTGCCTGGAGTGGGCAGGCTACCTACGAGCAGTACTTC.

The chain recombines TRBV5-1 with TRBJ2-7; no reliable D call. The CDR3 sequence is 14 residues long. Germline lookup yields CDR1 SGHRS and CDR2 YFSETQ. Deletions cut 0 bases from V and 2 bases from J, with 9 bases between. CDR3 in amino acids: CASSLGGQPYEQYF. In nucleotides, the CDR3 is TGCGCCAGCAGCTTGGGAGGCCAACCCTACGAGCAGTACTTC.

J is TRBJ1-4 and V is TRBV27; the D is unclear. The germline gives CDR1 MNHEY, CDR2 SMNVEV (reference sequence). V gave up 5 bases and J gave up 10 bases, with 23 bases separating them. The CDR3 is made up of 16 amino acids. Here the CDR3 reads CASSPTSWASYRKLFF. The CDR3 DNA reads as TGTGCCAGCAGTCCCACCTCGTGGGCCTCTTATCGAAAACTGTTTTTT.

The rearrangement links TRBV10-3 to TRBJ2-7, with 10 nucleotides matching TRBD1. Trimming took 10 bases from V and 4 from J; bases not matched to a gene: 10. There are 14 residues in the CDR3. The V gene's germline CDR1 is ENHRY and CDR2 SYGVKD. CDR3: CATTSGTGAYEQYF. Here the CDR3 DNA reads TGTGCCACAACCTCCGGGACAGGGGCTTACGAGCAGTACTTC.

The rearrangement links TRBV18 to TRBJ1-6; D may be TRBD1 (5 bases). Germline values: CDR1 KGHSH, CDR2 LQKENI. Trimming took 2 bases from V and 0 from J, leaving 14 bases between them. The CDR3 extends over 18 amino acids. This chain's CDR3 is CASSPRTQGGSYNSPLHF. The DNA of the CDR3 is TGTGCCAGCTCACCAAGAACCCAGGGTGGCTCCTATAATTCACCCCTCCACTTT.